In its sample, the clone carrying this TCR beta chain is medium-sized (0.01 to 0.1%). The antigen is unknown. For the TCR beta CDR3, multiplex PCR with 32 V and 13 J primers performed the amplification. From the multiplex PCR reads, TCRdb called clonotypes with MiXCR, one entry per CDR3 protein. Here the sample spans about 3,600 distinct CDR3 sequences, around a quarter being singletons. Template input was genomic DNA from bulk tumor (roughly 630 ng per sample). Every primary tumor yielded several biopsies, spaced far apart, that were taken during surgery. Patients had untreated, newly diagnosed non-small cell lung cancer and underwent curative surgery. The donors had newly diagnosed non-small cell lung cancer and underwent surgery intended to cure it. The data originate from a study of immune heterogeneity within non-small cell lung tumors. Overall study: Histologically, a handful of tumors were squamous cell carcinomas and nine to eleven were non-squamous carcinomas. The remaining 1 tumor was not otherwise specified. Study outcomes and limitations: Tumor sites in a patient shared identical dominant CDR3 beta clonotypes and also carried site-unique high-frequency clones.

Germline lookup yields CDR1 MDHEN and CDR2 SYDVKM. The CDR3 has 14 residues. V lost 7 bases and J 0 bases, leaving 13 bases between the germline ends. Sequencing used lung tumor tissue. This receptor was obtained from a man aged 55-75 years with non-small cell lung cancer. V gene TRBV28 combines with J gene TRBJ2-7; D gene uncertain. In DNA, the CDR3 is TGTGCCAGCAACGGAGTCCATACCTCCTACGAGCAGTACTTC. Protein product: CASNGVHTSYEQYF.